These 31 T cell receptor beta chains share one sample of origin, sequenced in a study of T cell repertoires in cytomegalovirus infection. No antigen has been assigned to these receptors. MiXCR, run by TCRdb on the reads, gives a single entry per CDR3 protein. Here the sample spans 750,000 to 900,000 distinct CDR3 sequences, roughly 29% being singletons. Material: cultured CD8+ T cells from PBMCs, obtained from culture after CMV antigen stimulation. These receptors all stem from a human donor in good health (CMV status not recorded). Some clones in this sample may be carry-over from other donors' samples.

This clonotype was picked up many times. The chain uses TRBV7-2 and TRBJ2-5; 9 positions agree with TRBD2. CDR3 length: 15 residues. V was clipped by 2 bases and J by 1 base; unmatched bases: 2. Germline V CDR1 and CDR2: SGHTA, FQGNSA. The CDR3 DNA reads as TGTGCCAGCAGCTTACTAGCGGGGATCCAAGAGACCCAGTACTTC. Translation: CASSLLAGIQETQYF.

CDR3: CASSLDRERDSSAEAFF. In DNA, the CDR3 is TGTGCCAGCAGCTTGGACAGGGAAAGGGATTCGAGCGCTGAAGCTTTCTTT. The V call is TRBV5-4, the J call TRBJ1-1; D might be TRBD1 (6 bases). The length of the CDR3 is 17 residues. From germline, CDR1 is SGHNT and CDR2 YYREEE (reference sequence). With 0 bases removed from V and 6 bases from J, the gap between germline ends came to 21 bases.

The J gene is TRBJ1-1, the V gene TRBV12-3 or TRBV12-4, with a weak D call TRBD1 (5 bases). The CDR3 has 14 amino acids. V lost 6 bases to trimming and J lost 5 bases, with 16 bases between them. In DNA, the CDR3 is TGTGCCAGCAGCCCCCGTCGGGGGTATACTGAAGCTTTCTTT. Protein sequence: CASSPRRGYTEAFF.

The chain employs TRBV27 and TRBJ1-5; TRBD1 agrees at 10 bases. Germline V gene sequence: CDR1 MNHEY, CDR2 SMNVEV (reference sequence). This CDR3 region has 14 residues. V lost 3 bases to trimming and J lost 11 bases; unmatched junction nucleotides: 7. The CDR3 spells CASSLGTGTGAQHF. The CDR3 DNA sequence: TGTGCCAGCAGTTTGGGGACAGGGACAGGGGCCCAGCATTTT.

This clonotype came up once. This sequence joins TRBV7-9 and TRBJ1-2, with a weak D call TRBD1 (6 bases). Germline lookup yields CDR1 SEHNR and CDR2 FQNEAQ (reference sequence). The ends were cut back, 1 base at V and 8 bases at J, with 14 bases in the middle. The CDR3 totals 14 residues. The CDR3 protein is CASSLVQGRGGYTF. In DNA, the CDR3 is TGTGCCAGCAGCTTAGTTCAGGGGCGAGGGGGCTACACCTTC.

This clonotype was recorded a few times. V and J are TRBV7-9 and TRBJ1-1; D is unclear. The V end lost 1 base, the J end lost 11 bases, and 8 bases lay between the germline ends. The CDR3 spans 11 residues. Germline CDR1 and CDR2: SEHNR and FQNEAQ (reference sequence). The CDR3 reads CASSLGQRAFF. The DNA of the CDR3 is TGTGCCAGCAGCTTAGGGCAAAGGGCTTTCTTT.

This clonotype was counted at least ten times. The genes are TRBV7-2 and TRBJ2-7; no definite D call. With 3 bases removed from V and 1 base from J, the gap between germline ends came to 13 bases. CDR1 and CDR2 from the germline V gene are SGHTA and FQGNSA. The CDR3 runs 15 residues. The CDR3 loop reads CASSFQGAPSYEQYF. CDR3 sequence (DNA): TGTGCCAGCAGCTTCCAAGGCGCCCCATCCTACGAGCAGTACTTC.

The table lists this clonotype with a few counts. The chain uses TRBV7-2 and TRBJ1-1, with 7 nucleotides matching TRBD1. V lost 5 bases to trimming and J lost 5 bases; unmatched junction nucleotides: 8. Germline V gives CDR1 SGHTA, CDR2 FQGNSA. The CDR3 is made up of 14 amino acids. The CDR3 region is CASSLRGKWTEAFF. The CDR3 DNA follows: TGTGCCAGCAGCCTCAGGGGGAAGTGGACTGAAGCTTTCTTT.

This clonotype has a handful of counts. The chain links TRBV7-9 to TRBJ2-7, with 8 bases fitting TRBD2. Germline V CDR1 and CDR2: SEHNR, FQNEAQ (reference sequence). V shed 4 bases, J shed 4 bases, and the junction held 9 bases outside the gene matches. This CDR3 has 15 amino acids. This chain's CDR3 is CASSSGSGGLYEQYF. CDR3 DNA: TGTGCCAGCAGCTCCGGAAGCGGGGGACTGTACGAGCAGTACTTC.

The CDR3 here is CASSSLSGTTYEQYF. CDR3 nucleotides: TGTGCCAGCAGCTCCCTTAGCGGGACTACCTACGAGCAGTACTTC. V and J are TRBV5-4 and TRBJ2-7, with 8 bases that match TRBD2. V shed 3 bases, J shed 2 bases, and the junction held 7 bases outside the gene matches. CDR1 and CDR2 (germline): SGHNT, YYREEE (reference sequence). This CDR3 comprises 15 residues.

The CDR3 loop reads CASSRNQPQHF. The CDR3 DNA is TGTGCCAGCAGCCGGAATCAGCCCCAGCATTTT. This sequence joins TRBV6-6 and TRBJ1-5; D is uncertain. Per the germline V gene, CDR1 is MNHNY and CDR2 is SVGAGI (reference sequence). V dropped 6 bases and J dropped 4 bases, with 4 bases sitting between them. This CDR3 spans 11 amino acids.

Here the CDR3 reads CASNFLEGSYNEQFF. The DNA for the CDR3 is TGTGCCAGCAACTTTCTAGAGGGATCCTACAATGAGCAGTTCTTC. The chain employs TRBV2 and TRBJ2-1; D might be TRBD2 (5 bases). This CDR3 is 15 amino acids long. V was cut by 7 bases and J by 1 base, with 14 bases left in between. Germline-derived CDR1 and CDR2 are SNHLY and FYNNEI.

This clonotype has just a few counts. V and J are TRBV7-8 and TRBJ2-7, with 8 bases matching TRBD1. There are 16 residues in the CDR3. V lost 2 bases and J lost 3; bases outside the gene matches: 9. CDR1 is SGHVS, CDR2 FQNEAQ, per germline. Here the CDR3 reads CASSLLSGTGSYEQYF. In nucleotides, the CDR3 is TGTGCCAGCAGCTTACTATCCGGGACAGGAAGCTACGAGCAGTACTTC.

DNA of the CDR3: TGTGCCAGCAAGCTTGGCCCTGAGGGGTACTATGGCTACACCTTC. Translated, it gives CASKLGPEGYYGYTF. The V gene is TRBV2, the J gene TRBJ1-2; a weak D match, TRBD1 (5 bases). CDR3 size: 15 residues. The germline V and J ends were trimmed by 7 bases and 3 bases, with 18 bases remaining between them. The germline V gene has CDR1 SNHLY and CDR2 FYNNEI.

Here the CDR3 reads CAISEGRRSSYNEQFF. CDR3 sequence (DNA): TGTGCCATCAGTGAGGGACGGAGGAGCTCCTACAATGAGCAGTTCTTC. The rearrangement joins TRBV10-3 to TRBJ2-1; a weak D match, TRBD2 (5 bases). V lost 2 bases, J lost 0 bases, and 11 bases lay in between. Looked up from germline, CDR1 is ENHRY and CDR2 is SYGVKD. The CDR3 is made up of 16 amino acids.

The chain has TRBV15 and TRBJ1-1; D is perhaps TRBD1 (5 bases). V was clipped by 2 bases and J by 3 bases, with 10 bases between them. This CDR3 region has 14 residues. CDR1 is LNHNV and CDR2 is YYDKDF in the germline V gene (reference sequence). The CDR3 DNA reads TGTGCCACCAGCAGACGATCGGGGGACACTGAAGCTTTCTTT. This sequence encodes CATSRRSGDTEAFF.

The chain has TRBV7-6 and TRBJ2-1; no clear D. Germline CDR1 is SGHVS and CDR2 is FNYEAQ. CDR3 length: 15 residues. Trimming cost V 5 bases and J 5 bases, with 16 bases left between them. CDR3 DNA: TGTGCCAGCAGCCCCAGGATGATTACAAACAATGAGCAGTTCTTC. Its translation: CASSPRMITNNEQFF. Full variable domain (missing parts from reference TRBV7-6 and TRBJ2-1): GAGVSQSPRYKVTKRGQDVALRCDPISGHVSLYWYRQALGQGPEFLTYFNYEAQQDKSGLPNDRFSAERPEGSISTLTIQRTEQRDSAMYRCASSPRMITNNEQFFGPGTRLTVL.

This chain connects TRBV9 to TRBJ2-2; D perhaps matches TRBD2 (6 bases). This CDR3 has 16 amino acids. The V end lost 1 base, the J end lost 8 bases, and 18 bases lay between the germline ends. Germline CDR1 SGDLS, CDR2 YYNGEE. The DNA of the CDR3 is TGTGCCAGCAGCGTAACACAACGGGGGAAGATGGGGGAGCTGTTTTTT. It specifies CASSVTQRGKMGELFF.

The chain uses TRBV27 and TRBJ1-2, with unresolved D. CDR3 length equals 15 residues. Germline-derived CDR1 and CDR2 are MNHEY and SMNVEV (reference sequence). Trimming removed 4 bases at V and 4 bases at J, with 16 bases between. The CDR3 sequence is CASSSPEWGSYGYTF. CDR3 in DNA: TGTGCCAGCAGTTCACCGGAGTGGGGTAGCTATGGCTACACCTTC.

This sequence joins TRBV7-9 and TRBJ2-6; D is undetermined. V was trimmed by 8 bases and J by 1 base, leaving 3 bases between them. CDR3 size: 12 residues. The germline V gene encodes CDR1 SEHNR and CDR2 FQNEAQ (reference sequence). The CDR3 bases are TGTGCCAGCCCGTCTGGGGCCAACGTCCTGACTTTC. This translates into CASPSGANVLTF.

CDR3 sequence reads: CASIRLAGETYNEQFF. In nucleotides, the CDR3 is TGTGCCAGCATCCGACTAGCGGGGGAGACCTACAATGAGCAGTTCTTC. The chain couples TRBV6-1 to TRBJ2-1; 12 bases are a match to TRBD2. Germline values: CDR1 MNHNS, CDR2 SASEGT. V dropped 7 bases and J dropped 2; count of bases not matched to a gene: 6. This CDR3 has 16 residues.

The genes are TRBV7-3 and TRBJ1-2; D is undetermined. Trimming removed 2 bases at V and 4 bases at J, with 14 bases between. CDR3 size: 15 residues. In germline, CDR1 is SGHTA, CDR2 FQGTGA. The CDR3: CASSLGVADPYGYTF. The CDR3, as DNA: TGTGCCAGCAGCTTAGGCGTGGCCGATCCCTATGGCTACACCTTC. Variable domain in full (rest from reference TRBV7-3 and TRBJ1-2): GAGVSQTPSNKVTEKGKYVELRCDPISGHTALYWYRQSLGQGPEFLIYFQGTGAADDSGLPNDRFFAVRPEGSVSTLKIQRTERGDSAVYLCASSLGVADPYGYTFGSGTRLTVV.

The chain links TRBV28 to TRBJ1-1; 8 nucleotides agree with TRBD1. The germline CDR1 and CDR2 sequences are MDHEN and SYDVKM. The CDR3 spans 15 residues. The trim removed 6 bases at V and 1 base at J, leaving 7 bases unmatched. CDR3 bases: TGTGCCAGCAGGCCCCACAGGGGGGCGAACACTGAAGCTTTCTTT. Amino acids: CASRPHRGANTEAFF. Based on the CDR3 plus reference TRBV28 and TRBJ1-1, the full variable domain is DVKVTQSSRYLVKRTGEKVFLECVQDMDHENMFWYRQDPGLGLRLIYFSYDVKMKEKGDIPEGYSVSREKKERFSLILESASTNQTSMYLCASRPHRGANTEAFFGQGTRLTVV.

The count of this clonotype is one. J is TRBJ2-3 and V is TRBV7-3; D is tentatively TRBD1 or TRBD2 (5 bases each). Between the trimmed V and J ends, which lost 4 bases and 0 bases, there was a span of 14 bases. The CDR3 is 16 residues long. The germline V gene encodes CDR1 SGHTA and CDR2 FQGTGA. The CDR3 coding sequence is TGTGCCAGCAGCTCTCACCCGAGGGGAAGCACAGATACGCAGTATTTT. Protein sequence: CASSSHPRGSTDTQYF.

The chain couples TRBV25-1 to TRBJ1-2, with D perhaps matching TRBD1 (5 bases). The V and J ends lost 1 base and 4 bases respectively, with 13 bases between them. The CDR3 is made up of 15 amino acids. Germline V CDR1 and CDR2: MGHDK, SYGVNS. CDR3 in amino acids: CASSEWDSPPYGYTF. The CDR3 DNA reads as TGTGCCAGCAGTGAATGGGACTCCCCGCCCTATGGCTACACCTTC.

The rearrangement joins TRBV6-2 or TRBV6-3 to TRBJ2-7, with D tentatively TRBD2 (5 bases). The CDR3 runs to 14 residues. In germline, CDR1 is MNHEY, CDR2 SVGEGT. Trimming pared 2 bases from V and 5 bases from J, leaving 13 bases between. CDR3 coding DNA: TGTGCCAGCAGTTACACCAGCGGAGTAAACGAGCAGTACGTC. This sequence encodes CASSYTSGVNEQYV.

In this sample, this clonotype turned up many times. The CDR3 is CASSSGVLRGLEETQYF. The CDR3 bases are TGTGCCAGCAGCAGTGGGGTTCTCAGGGGGCTGGAAGAGACCCAGTACTTC. The chain joins TRBV7-9 to TRBJ2-5, with 8 bases that match TRBD1. Germline CDR1 and CDR2: SEHNR and FQNEAQ (reference sequence). This CDR3 has 17 residues. Losses at the gene ends were 5 bases for V and 3 bases for J; bases not matched to a gene: 14.

This clonotype was counted at least ten times. The V and J genes are TRBV4-3 and TRBJ2-3; 8 nucleotides agree with TRBD1. The trim removed 5 bases at V and 1 base at J, leaving 5 bases unmatched. There are 15 residues in the CDR3. CDR1 and CDR2 from the germline V gene are LGHNA and YSLEER. The CDR3 spells CASSDQGARTDTQYF. The CDR3 DNA reads TGCGCCAGCAGCGATCAGGGGGCTCGCACAGATACGCAGTATTTT.

This clonotype was observed a handful of times. The chain joins TRBV10-3 to TRBJ2-3; D possibly uses TRBD1 or TRBD2 (5 bases each). CDR3 length: 19 residues. Germline V gene lookup returns CDR1 ENHRY and CDR2 SYGVKD. Between the trimmed V and J ends, which lost 6 bases and 2 bases, there was a span of 27 bases. CDR3 loop: CAIRDSGTDKLDYTDTQYF. The CDR3 coding sequence is TGTGCCATCAGGGATTCGGGGACCGACAAACTTGATTACACAGATACGCAGTATTTT.

This rearrangement joins TRBV2 to TRBJ1-5, with 7 nucleotides matching TRBD1. V lost 3 bases and J lost 7; bases outside the gene matches: 9. Per germline, CDR1 SNHLY and CDR2 FYNNEI. The CDR3 has 15 amino acids. The CDR3 DNA follows: TGTGCCAGCAGTGACACCCGACAGGGTAACCAGCCCCAGCATTTT. Protein sequence: CASSDTRQGNQPQHF.

This clonotype has a handful of counts. The chain combines TRBV4-2 with TRBJ2-3; 9 bases are shared with TRBD1. Germline loops: CDR1 LGHNA, CDR2 YNFKEQ. The CDR3 is made up of 17 amino acids. With V trimmed by 3 bases and J by 3 bases, 10 bases remained unmatched. CDR3 region: CASSQTPGTGLTDTQYF. In DNA form, the CDR3 reads TGTGCCAGCAGCCAGACACCGGGGACAGGGTTAACAGATACGCAGTATTTT.